This T cell receptor (beta chain) was sequenced during a study of shared clonotypes between healthy human individuals. Overall study: Ranging from 18 to 49 in age, donors were two women and a few men.

Germline V gene sequence: CDR1 MDHEN, CDR2 SYDVKM. Trimming pared 2 bases from V and 5 bases from J, leaving 3 bases between. The CDR3 length is 11 residues. Unsorted PBMC replicate PCRs used about 280 ng DNA, around 28,000 T cell genomes. Data came from immunoSEQ multiplex PCR; TCRdb stores just in-frame clones and leaves some out. The profile shows about 520,000 clones, around 73% of them singletons. Sequenced input: PBMCs. The chain couples TRBV28 to TRBJ2-5; D not certain. The TCR originated in a woman between 40 and 50 years old in good health. Some clones in this sample may be carry-over from other donors' samples. CDR3 sequence (DNA): TGTGCCAGCAGTTTACTGGAGACCCAGTACTTC. Amino acids: CASSLLETQYF.